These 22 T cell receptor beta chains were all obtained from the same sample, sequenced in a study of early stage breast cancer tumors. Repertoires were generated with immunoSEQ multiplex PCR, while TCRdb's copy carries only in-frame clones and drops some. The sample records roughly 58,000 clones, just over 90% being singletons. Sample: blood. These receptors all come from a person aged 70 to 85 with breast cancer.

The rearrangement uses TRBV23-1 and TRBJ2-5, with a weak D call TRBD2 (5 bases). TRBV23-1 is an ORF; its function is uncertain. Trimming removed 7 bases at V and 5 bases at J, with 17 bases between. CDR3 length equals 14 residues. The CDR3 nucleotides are TGCGCCAGCACCCCTGGGAGTTGGAGGGAGACCCAGTACTTC. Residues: CASTPGSWRETQYF.

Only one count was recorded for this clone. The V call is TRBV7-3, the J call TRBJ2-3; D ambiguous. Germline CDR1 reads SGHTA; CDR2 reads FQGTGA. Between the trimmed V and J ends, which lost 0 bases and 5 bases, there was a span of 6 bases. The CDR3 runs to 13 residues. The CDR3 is CASSLTGGDTQYF. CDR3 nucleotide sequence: TGTGCCAGCAGCTTAACAGGCGGAGATACGCAGTATTTT.

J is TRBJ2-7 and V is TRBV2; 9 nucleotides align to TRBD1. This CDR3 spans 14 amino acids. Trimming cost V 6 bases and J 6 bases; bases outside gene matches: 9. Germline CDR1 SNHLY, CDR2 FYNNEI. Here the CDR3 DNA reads TGTGCCAGCAGCATCCGGGACAGGGCCCTCGAGCAGTACTTC. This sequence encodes CASSIRDRALEQYF.

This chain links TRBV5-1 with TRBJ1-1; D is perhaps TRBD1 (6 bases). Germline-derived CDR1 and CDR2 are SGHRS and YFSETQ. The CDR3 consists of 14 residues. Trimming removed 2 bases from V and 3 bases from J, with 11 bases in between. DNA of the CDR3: TGCGCCAGCAGCTTTGGGACACCCGACACTGAAGCTTTCTTT. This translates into CASSFGTPDTEAFF.

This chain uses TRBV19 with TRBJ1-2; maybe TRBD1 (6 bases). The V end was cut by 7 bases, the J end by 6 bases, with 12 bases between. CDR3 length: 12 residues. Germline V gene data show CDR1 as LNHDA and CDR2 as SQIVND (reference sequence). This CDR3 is CASNREYHGYTF. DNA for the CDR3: TGTGCCAGTAACAGGGAGTATCATGGCTACACCTTC.

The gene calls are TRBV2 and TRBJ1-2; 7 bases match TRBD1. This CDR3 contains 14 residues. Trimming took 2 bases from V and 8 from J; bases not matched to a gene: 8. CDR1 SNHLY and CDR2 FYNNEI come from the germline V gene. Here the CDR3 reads CASSEKSTGEGYTF. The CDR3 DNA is TGTGCCAGCAGTGAAAAAAGCACAGGGGAGGGCTACACCTTC.

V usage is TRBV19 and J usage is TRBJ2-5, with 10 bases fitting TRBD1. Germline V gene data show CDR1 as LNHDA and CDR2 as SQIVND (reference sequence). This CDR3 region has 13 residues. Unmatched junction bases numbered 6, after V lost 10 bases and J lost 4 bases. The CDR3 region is CATTDRGGETQYF. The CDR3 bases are TGTGCCACCACGGACAGGGGGGGAGAGACCCAGTACTTC.

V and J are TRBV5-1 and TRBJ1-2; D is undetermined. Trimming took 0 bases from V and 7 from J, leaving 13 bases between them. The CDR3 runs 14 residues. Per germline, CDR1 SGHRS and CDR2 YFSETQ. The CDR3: CASSLALASGGYTF. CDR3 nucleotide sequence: TGCGCCAGCAGCTTGGCCTTGGCCTCGGGTGGCTACACCTTC.

The CDR3 region has the DNA TGTGCCAGCAGCCCGCGGGGGGGCCGGGAGACCCAGTACTTC. Amino acid sequence: CASSPRGGRETQYF. This sequence joins TRBV13 and TRBJ2-5, with TRBD2 matching 9 bases. Germline lookup yields CDR1 PRHDT and CDR2 FYEKMQ (reference sequence). After removal of 5 bases from V and 5 bases from J, the junction contained 6 bases not matched to a gene. CDR3 size: 14 residues.

The CDR3 region has the DNA TGTGCCAGCAGCGCGGGACTAGCGGGGGGCGCGGAGACCCAGTACTTC. Amino acids: CASSAGLAGGAETQYF. This chain uses TRBV7-2 with TRBJ2-5; 15 bases align to TRBD2. CDR1 SGHTA and CDR2 FQGNSA come from the germline V gene. J gave up 5 bases and V 5 bases, and 6 bases lay outside the gene matches. The CDR3 spans 16 residues.

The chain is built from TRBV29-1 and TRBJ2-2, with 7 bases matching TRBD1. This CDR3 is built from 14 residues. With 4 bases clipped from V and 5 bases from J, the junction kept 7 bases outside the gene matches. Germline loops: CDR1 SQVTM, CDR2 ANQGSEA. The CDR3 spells CSVGRDSNTGELFF. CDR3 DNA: TGCAGCGTTGGCAGGGACAGCAATACCGGGGAGCTGTTTTTT.

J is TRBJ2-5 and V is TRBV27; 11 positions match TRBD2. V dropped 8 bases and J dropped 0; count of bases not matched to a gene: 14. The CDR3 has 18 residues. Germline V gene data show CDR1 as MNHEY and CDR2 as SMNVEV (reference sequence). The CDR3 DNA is TGTGCCAGCCGCCGTGGACTAGCGGGCGCCCTTAACCAAGAGACCCAGTACTTC. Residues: CASRRGLAGALNQETQYF.

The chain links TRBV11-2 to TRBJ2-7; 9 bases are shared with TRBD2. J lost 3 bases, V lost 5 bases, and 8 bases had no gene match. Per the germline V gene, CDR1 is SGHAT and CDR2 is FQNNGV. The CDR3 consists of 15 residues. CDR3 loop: CASSIRAGGDYEQYF. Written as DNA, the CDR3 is TGTGCCAGCAGCATCAGGGCGGGAGGGGACTACGAGCAGTACTTC.

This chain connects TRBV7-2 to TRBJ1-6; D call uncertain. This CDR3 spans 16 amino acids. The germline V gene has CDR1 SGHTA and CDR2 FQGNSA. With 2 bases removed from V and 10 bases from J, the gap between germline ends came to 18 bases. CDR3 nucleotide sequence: TGTGCCAGCAGCTTAACGGCGCCTTCGAGCGGCTCACCCCTCCACTTT. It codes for CASSLTAPSSGSPLHF.

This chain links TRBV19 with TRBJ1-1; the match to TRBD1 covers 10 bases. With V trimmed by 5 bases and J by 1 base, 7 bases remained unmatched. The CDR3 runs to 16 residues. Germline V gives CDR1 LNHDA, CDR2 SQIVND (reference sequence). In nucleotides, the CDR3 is TGTGCCAGTAGTGCCCGGGACAGGGGTCCGAACACTGAAGCTTTCTTT. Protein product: CASSARDRGPNTEAFF.

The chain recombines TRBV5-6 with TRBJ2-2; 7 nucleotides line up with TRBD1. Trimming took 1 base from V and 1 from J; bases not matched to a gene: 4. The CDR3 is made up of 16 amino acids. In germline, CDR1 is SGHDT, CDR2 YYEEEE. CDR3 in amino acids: CASSLKGQMNTGELFF. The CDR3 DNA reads TGTGCCAGCAGCTTGAAGGGACAGATGAACACCGGGGAGCTGTTTTTT.

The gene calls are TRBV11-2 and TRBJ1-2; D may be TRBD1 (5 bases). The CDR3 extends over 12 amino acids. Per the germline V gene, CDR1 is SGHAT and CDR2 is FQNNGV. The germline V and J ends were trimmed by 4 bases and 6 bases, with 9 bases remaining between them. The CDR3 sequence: CASSWEGNGYTF. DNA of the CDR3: TGTGCCAGCAGCTGGGAGGGGAATGGCTACACCTTC.

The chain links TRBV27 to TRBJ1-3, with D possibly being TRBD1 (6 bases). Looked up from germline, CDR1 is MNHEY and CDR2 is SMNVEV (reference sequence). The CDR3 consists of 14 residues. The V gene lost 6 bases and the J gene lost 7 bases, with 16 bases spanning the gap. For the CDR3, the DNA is TGTGCCAGCAGCCCACTTCAGGGGATCAACACCATATATTTT. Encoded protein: CASSPLQGINTIYF.

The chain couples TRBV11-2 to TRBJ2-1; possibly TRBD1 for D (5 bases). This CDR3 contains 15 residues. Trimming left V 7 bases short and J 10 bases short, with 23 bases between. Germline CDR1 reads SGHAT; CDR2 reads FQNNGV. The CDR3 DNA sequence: TGTGCCAGCAAGCCCCGGACACTCCCCTCGGAAGAGCAGTTCTTC. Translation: CASKPRTLPSEEQFF.

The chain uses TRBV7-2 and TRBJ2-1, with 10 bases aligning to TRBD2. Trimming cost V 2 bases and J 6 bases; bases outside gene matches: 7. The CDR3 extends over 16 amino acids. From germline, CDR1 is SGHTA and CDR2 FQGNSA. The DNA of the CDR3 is TGTGCCAGCAGCTTACCTAGCGGGAGAGTACGCAATGAGCAGTTCTTC. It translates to CASSLPSGRVRNEQFF.

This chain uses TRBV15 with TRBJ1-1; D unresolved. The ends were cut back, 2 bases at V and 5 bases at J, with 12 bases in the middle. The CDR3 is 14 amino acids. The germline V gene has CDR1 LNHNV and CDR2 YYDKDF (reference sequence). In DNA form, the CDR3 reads TGTGCCACCAGCAGAACATTAGGGAGAACTGAAGCTTTCTTT. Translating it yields CATSRTLGRTEAFF.

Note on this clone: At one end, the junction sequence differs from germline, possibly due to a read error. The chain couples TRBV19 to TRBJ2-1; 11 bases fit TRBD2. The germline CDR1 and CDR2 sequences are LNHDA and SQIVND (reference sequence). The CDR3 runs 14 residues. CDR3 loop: CASMGILAGGSMIF. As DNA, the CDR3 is TGTGCCAGTATGGGTATCCTAGCGGGGGGTTCGATGATCTTC.